The sequence of this TCR beta chain was determined in a study of cytomegalovirus exposure and HLA in healthy donors. J gave up 6 bases and V 4 bases, and 5 bases lay outside the gene matches. The germline V gene has CDR1 SGHDT and CDR2 YYEEEE. The CDR3 is made up of 14 amino acids. Both 60 Vbeta primers and 13 Jbeta primers went into the PCR. Assay used: immunoSEQ multiplex PCR; TCRdb lists only in-frame clones, some missing. The sample includes about 120,000 clones, 77% of them seen just once. This clone was counted a few times. Sequenced material: PBMCs. This receptor was obtained from a man younger than 35 in good health and CMV-seropositive. The rearrangement links TRBV5-6 to TRBJ1-5, with 9 bases matching TRBD1. The CDR3 loop reads CASSPGQGGQPQHF. The CDR3 DNA reads as TGTGCCAGCAGCCCGGGACAGGGCGGTCAGCCCCAGCATTTT.